This T cell receptor beta chain was profiled in a study of CD8 T cells in Susac syndrome. As for the study in general: Patients with Susac syndrome were, at the time of blood collection, therapy-naive, maintained on corticosteroids, or maintained on intravenous immunoglobulin alone. General study results and limits: It was acknowledged by the study that relatively few individuals were included in its TCR sequencing and HLA analysis. None of the CD4+ T cell repertoires in Susac syndrome showed clonal expansion.

Reverse transcription used roughly 0.5 to 1 ug RNA and random hexamers. Amplification of TCR beta CDR3 was carried out by immunoSEQ multiplex PCR, which covered 54 Vbeta and 13 Jbeta segments. TCRdb reprocessed the immunoSEQ multiplex PCR reads with MiXCR, giving one entry per CDR3 protein. Among under 200,000 distinct CDR3 sequences, approximately 96% were seen once, and the ten largest hold more than 0.08%. Remarks on this clonotype: Its antigen is still unknown.

Germline V gives CDR1 SGHNT, CDR2 YENEEA. CDR3 length: 15 amino acids. Trimming removed 3 bases from V and 2 bases from J, with 11 bases in between. This clonotype was sampled from a human donor with Susac syndrome. Material: CD4+ T cells from PBMCs. V usage is TRBV11-3 and J usage is TRBJ2-1, with D perhaps TRBD1 (6 bases). This CDR3 is CASSLDSQAYNEQFF. The CDR3 DNA follows: TGTGCCAGCAGCTTGGACAGCCAGGCCTACAATGAGCAGTTCTTC.